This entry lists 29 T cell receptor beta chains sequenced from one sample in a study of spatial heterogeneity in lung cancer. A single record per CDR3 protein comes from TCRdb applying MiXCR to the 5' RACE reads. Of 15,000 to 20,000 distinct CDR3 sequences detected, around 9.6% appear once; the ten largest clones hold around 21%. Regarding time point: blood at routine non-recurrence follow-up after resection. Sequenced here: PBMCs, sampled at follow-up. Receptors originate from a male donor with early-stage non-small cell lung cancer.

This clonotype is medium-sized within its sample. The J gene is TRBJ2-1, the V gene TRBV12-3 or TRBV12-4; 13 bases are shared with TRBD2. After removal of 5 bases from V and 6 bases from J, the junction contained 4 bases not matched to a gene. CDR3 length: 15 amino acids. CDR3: CASSPGLAGPNEQFF. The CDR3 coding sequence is TGTGCCAGCAGTCCGGGACTAGCGGGGCCCAATGAGCAGTTCTTC.

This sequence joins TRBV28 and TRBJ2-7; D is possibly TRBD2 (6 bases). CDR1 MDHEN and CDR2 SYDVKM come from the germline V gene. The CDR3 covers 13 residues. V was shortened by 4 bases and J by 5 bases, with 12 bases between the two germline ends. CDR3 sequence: CASSSGGVHEQYF. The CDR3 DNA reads TGTGCCAGCAGTTCAGGAGGGGTCCACGAGCAGTACTTC.

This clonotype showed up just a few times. The CDR3 loop is CASSLNWWGSRNTGELFF. For the CDR3, the DNA is TGTGCCAGCAGCTTGAATTGGTGGGGATCTAGGAACACCGGGGAGCTGTTTTTT. This sequence joins TRBV5-4 and TRBJ2-2; D is unclear. Germline V lookup: CDR1 SGHNT, CDR2 YYREEE (reference sequence). Trimming removed 1 base from V and 1 base from J, with 17 bases in between. The length of the CDR3 is 18 residues.

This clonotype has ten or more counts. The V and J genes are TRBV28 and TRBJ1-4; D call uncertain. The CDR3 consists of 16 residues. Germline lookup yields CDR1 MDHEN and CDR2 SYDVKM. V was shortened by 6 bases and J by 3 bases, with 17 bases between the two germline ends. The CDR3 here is CASSPSGDRANEKLFF. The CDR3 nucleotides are TGTGCCAGCAGCCCGTCCGGGGATAGGGCTAATGAAAAACTGTTTTTT.

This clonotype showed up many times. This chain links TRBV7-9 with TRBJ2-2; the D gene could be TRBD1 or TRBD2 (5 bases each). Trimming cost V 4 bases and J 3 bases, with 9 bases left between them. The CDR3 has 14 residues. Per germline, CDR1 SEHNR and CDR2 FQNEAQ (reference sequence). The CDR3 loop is CASSSGTYTGELFF. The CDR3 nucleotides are TGTGCCAGCAGCTCAGGGACCTACACCGGGGAGCTGTTTTTT.

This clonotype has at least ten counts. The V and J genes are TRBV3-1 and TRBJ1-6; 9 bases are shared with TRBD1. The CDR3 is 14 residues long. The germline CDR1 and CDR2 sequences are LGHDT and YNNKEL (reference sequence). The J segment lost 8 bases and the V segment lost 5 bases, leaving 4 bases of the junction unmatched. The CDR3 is CASSSRQGDSPLHF. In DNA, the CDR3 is TGTGCCAGCAGCTCTCGACAGGGGGATTCACCCCTCCACTTT.

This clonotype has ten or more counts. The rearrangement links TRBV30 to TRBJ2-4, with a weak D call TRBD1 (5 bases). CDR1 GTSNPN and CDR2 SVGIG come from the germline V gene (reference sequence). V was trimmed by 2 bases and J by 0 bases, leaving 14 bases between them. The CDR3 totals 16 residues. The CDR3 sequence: CAWSSPGQLAKNIQYF. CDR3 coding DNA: TGTGCCTGGAGTAGCCCCGGACAACTAGCCAAAAACATTCAGTACTTC.

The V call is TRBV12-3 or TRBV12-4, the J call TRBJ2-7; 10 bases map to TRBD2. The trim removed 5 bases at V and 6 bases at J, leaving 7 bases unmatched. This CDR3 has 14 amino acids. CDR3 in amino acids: CASSPSGGAAEQYF. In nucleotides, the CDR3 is TGTGCCAGCAGTCCCAGCGGGGGGGCCGCCGAGCAGTACTTC.

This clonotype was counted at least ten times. The CDR3 nucleotides are TGTGCCAGCAGTTACCTAGCGGGCGCGAACACCGGGGAGCTGTTTTTT. It encodes CASSYLAGANTGELFF. The rearrangement uses TRBV28 and TRBJ2-2; 8 nucleotides agree with TRBD2. This CDR3 is built from 16 residues. J was trimmed by 0 bases and V by 4 bases; bases with no gene match: 4. Germline CDR1 is MDHEN and CDR2 is SYDVKM. Full variable domain (remainder filled in from reference TRBV28 and TRBJ2-2): DVKVTQSSRYLVKRTGEKVFLECVQDMDHENMFWYRQDPGLGLRLIYFSYDVKMKEKGDIPEGYSVSREKKERFSLILESASTNQTSMYLCASSYLAGANTGELFFGEGSRLTVL.

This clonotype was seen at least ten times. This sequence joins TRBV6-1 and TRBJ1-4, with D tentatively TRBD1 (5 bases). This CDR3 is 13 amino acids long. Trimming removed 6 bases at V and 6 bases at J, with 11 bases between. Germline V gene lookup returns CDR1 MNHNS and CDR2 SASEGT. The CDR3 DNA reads TGTGCCAGCAGGCAGGGATCTTATGAAAAACTGTTTTTT. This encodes CASRQGSYEKLFF.

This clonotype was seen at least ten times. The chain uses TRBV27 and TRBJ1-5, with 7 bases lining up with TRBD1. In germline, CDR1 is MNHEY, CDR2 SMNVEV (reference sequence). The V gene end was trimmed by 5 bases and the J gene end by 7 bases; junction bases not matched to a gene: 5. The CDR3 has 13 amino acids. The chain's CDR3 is CASSLTGTQPQHF. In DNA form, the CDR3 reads TGTGCCAGCAGTCTGACAGGGACGCAGCCCCAGCATTTT.

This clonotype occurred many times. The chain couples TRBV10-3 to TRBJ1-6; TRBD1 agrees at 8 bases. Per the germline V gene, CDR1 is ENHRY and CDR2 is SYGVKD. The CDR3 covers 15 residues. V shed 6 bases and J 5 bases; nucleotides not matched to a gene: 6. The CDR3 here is CAIREGQGDNSPLHF. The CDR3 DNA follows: TGTGCCATCAGGGAAGGACAGGGTGATAATTCACCCCTCCACTTT.

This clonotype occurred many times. The DNA for the CDR3 is TGTGCCATCAGTGAGTCCCCCGGGGACGGCGCAGATACGCAGTATTTT. Translation: CAISESPGDGADTQYF. The V gene is TRBV10-3, the J gene TRBJ2-3; D possibly matches TRBD1 or TRBD2 (5 bases each). There are 16 residues in the CDR3. V lost 0 bases and J 4 bases, leaving 14 bases between the germline ends. Germline V gene data show CDR1 as ENHRY and CDR2 as SYGVKD.

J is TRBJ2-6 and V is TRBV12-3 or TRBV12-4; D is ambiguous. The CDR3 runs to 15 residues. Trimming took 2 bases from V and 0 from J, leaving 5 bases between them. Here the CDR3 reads CASSLMGSGANVLTF. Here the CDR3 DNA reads TGTGCCAGCAGTTTAATGGGCTCTGGGGCCAACGTCCTGACTTTC.

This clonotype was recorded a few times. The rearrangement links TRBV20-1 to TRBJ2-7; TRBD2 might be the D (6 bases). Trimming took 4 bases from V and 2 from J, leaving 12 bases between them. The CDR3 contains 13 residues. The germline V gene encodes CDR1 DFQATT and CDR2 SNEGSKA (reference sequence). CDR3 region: CSAIGAGPYEQYF. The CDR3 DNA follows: TGCAGTGCTATCGGGGCGGGGCCCTACGAGCAGTACTTC.

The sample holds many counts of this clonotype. CDR3 residues: CASSEFGTTAYEQYF. The DNA for the CDR3 is TGTGCCAGCAGTGAGTTCGGGACAACGGCCTACGAGCAGTACTTC. The gene calls are TRBV6-1 and TRBJ2-7; D is possibly TRBD1 (6 bases). The CDR3 has 15 amino acids. Germline-derived CDR1 and CDR2 are MNHNS and SASEGT. V shed 3 bases and J shed 2 bases, with 14 bases lying between them.

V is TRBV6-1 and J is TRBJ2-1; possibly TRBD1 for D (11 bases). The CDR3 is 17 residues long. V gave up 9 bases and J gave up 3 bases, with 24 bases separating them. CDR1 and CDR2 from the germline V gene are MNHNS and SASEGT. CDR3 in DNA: TGTGCCAGTACCGGGACAGGGGGGACTAGCGTCTACAATGAGCAGTTCTTC. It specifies CASTGTGGTSVYNEQFF.

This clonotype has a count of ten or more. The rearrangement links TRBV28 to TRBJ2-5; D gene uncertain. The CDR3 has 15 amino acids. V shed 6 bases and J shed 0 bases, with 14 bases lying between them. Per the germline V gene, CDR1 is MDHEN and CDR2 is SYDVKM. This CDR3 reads CASSSPVADQETQYF. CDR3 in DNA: TGTGCCAGCAGCTCCCCCGTGGCCGACCAAGAGACCCAGTACTTC. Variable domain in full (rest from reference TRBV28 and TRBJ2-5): DVKVTQSSRYLVKRTGEKVFLECVQDMDHENMFWYRQDPGLGLRLIYFSYDVKMKEKGDIPEGYSVSREKKERFSLILESASTNQTSMYLCASSSPVADQETQYFGPGTRLLVL.

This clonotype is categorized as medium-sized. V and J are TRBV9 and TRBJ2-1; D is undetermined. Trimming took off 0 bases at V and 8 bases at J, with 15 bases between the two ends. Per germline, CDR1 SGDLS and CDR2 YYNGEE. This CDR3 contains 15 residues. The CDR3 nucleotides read TGTGCCAGCAGCGTAGTTGGCGGACGGGTAGATGAGCAGTTCTTC. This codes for CASSVVGGRVDEQFF.

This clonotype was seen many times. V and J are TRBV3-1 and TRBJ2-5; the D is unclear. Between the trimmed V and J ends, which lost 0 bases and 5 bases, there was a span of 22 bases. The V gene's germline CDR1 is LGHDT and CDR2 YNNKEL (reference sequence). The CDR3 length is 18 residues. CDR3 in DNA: TGTGCCAGCAGCCAAGATCGAACTGGCCCCTCTCGTCTCGAGACCCAGTACTTC. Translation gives CASSQDRTGPSRLETQYF.

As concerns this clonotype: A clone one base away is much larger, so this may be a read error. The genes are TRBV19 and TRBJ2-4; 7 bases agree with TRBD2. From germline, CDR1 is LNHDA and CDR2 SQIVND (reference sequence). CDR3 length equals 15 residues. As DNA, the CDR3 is TGTGCCAGAAGTACCCAAGCGGGGGCCAAAAACATTCAGTACTTC. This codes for CARSTQAGAKNIQYF. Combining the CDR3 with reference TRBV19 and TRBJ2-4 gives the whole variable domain DGGITQSPKYLFRKEGQNVTLSCEQNLNHDAMYWYRQDPGQGLRLIYYSQIVNDFQKGDIAEGYSVSREKKESFPLTVTSAQKNPTAFYLCARSTQAGAKNIQYFGAGTRLSVL.

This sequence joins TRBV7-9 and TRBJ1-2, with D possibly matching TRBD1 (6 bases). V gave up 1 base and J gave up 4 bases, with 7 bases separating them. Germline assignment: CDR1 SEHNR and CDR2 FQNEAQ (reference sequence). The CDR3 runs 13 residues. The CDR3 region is CASSLVGGYGYTF. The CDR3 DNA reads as TGTGCCAGCAGCTTAGTAGGGGGCTATGGCTACACCTTC.

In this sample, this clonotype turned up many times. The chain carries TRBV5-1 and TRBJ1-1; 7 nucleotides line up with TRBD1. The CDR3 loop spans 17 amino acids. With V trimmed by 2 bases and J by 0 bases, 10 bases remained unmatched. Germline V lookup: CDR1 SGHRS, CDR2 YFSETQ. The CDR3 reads CASSFGWQGGMNTEAFF. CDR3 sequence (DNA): TGCGCCAGCAGCTTTGGATGGCAGGGGGGCATGAACACTGAAGCTTTCTTT.

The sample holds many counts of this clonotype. The CDR3 nucleotides read TGTGCCAGCGGCTTAAACGCGCGGGCCAGGTTAAACATTCAGTACTTC. Translating it yields CASGLNARARLNIQYF. This chain joins TRBV12-3 or TRBV12-4 and TRBJ2-4; tentative D call: TRBD2 (5 bases). Trimming removed 8 bases at V and 6 bases at J, with 23 bases between. The CDR3 spans 16 residues.

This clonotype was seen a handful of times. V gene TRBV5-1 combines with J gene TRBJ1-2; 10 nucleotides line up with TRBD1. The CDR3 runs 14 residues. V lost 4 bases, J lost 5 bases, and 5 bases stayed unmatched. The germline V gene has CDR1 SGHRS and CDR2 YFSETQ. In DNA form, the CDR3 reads TGCGCCAGCAGCCAAGGACAGGGGGAATATGGCTACACCTTC. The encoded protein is CASSQGQGEYGYTF.

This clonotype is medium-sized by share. The CDR3 spells CASSQGQAAPSTDTQYF. DNA of the CDR3: TGCGCCAGCAGCCAAGGACAGGCCGCACCTAGCACAGATACGCAGTATTTT. The V call is TRBV4-1, the J call TRBJ2-3, with TRBD1 as a possible D gene (6 bases). The germline V gene has CDR1 MGHRA and CDR2 YSYEKL. The CDR3 totals 17 residues. V was pared by 1 base and J by 0 bases, with 14 bases between.

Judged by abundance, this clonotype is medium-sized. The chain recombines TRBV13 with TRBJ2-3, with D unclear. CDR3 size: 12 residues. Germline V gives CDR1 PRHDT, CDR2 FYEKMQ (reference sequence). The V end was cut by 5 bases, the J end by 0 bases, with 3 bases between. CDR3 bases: TGTGCCAGCAGCCGCAGCACAGATACGCAGTATTTT. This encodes CASSRSTDTQYF.

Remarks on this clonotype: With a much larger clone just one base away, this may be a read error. The CDR3 DNA follows: TGTGCCAGTACTGGGACTAGCGGGGCGGTTACGCAGTATTTT. Translating gives CASTGTSGAVTQYF. The chain has TRBV6-1 and TRBJ2-3; 13 bases are a match to TRBD2. The CDR3 spans 14 residues. Losses at the gene ends were 9 bases for V and 8 bases for J; bases not matched to a gene: 8. From germline, CDR1 is MNHNS and CDR2 SASEGT.

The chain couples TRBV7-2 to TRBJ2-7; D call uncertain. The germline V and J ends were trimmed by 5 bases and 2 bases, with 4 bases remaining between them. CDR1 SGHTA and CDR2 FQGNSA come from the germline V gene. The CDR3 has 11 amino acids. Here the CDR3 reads CASSKTYEQYF. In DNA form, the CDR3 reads TGTGCCAGCAGCAAAACCTACGAGCAGTACTTC.